This T cell receptor (beta chain) was retrieved from a study of low-dose radiotherapy and immunotherapy resistance in tumors. Study details: Radiation delivery to Cohort 1 consisted of 0.5 Gy per fraction every 2 weeks, summing to 6.5 Gy. On an every-two-weeks schedule, patients received intravenous nivolumab 240 mg, along with ipilimumab 1 mg/kg every six weeks.

Alpha and beta chains were covered, as first-strand cDNA relied on TRAV- and TRBV-specific primers. TCRs underwent about 22 PCR cycles of amplification with a constant-region primer and V-primer adapter. TCRdb reprocessed the reads with MiXCR, giving one entry per CDR3 protein. The sample lists some 88,000 distinct CDR3 sequences, 9.4% seen once, with around 1% in the top ten. This clonotype was recorded many times. As for time point: before trial treatment. The CDR3 sequence is 12 residues long. The V end was cut by 6 bases, the J end by 4 bases, with 9 bases between. The germline V gene encodes CDR1 MDHEN and CDR2 SYDVKM.

The origin of this receptor is a male donor with prostate cancer. The chain uses TRBV28 and TRBJ1-2; possibly TRBD1 for D (5 bases). This specimen was PBMCs, taken before treatment. The CDR3 here is CASRTQGYGYTF. DNA for the CDR3: TGTGCCAGCAGAACGCAGGGCTATGGCTACACCTTC.